One and the same sample provided the 32 T cell receptor beta chains below, sequenced in a study of T cells in Graves' hyperthyroidism and ophthalmopathy. Regions amplified from RNA transcripts were the TCR beta CDR3 regions. The TCR CDR3 first-round RT-PCR relied on the HTBI primer set. TCRdb re-called the multiplex PCR reads through MiXCR, storing one row per CDR3 protein. The sample contains approximately 530,000 distinct CDR3 sequences, 16% of which appear only once. The sample taken for sequencing was blood. These receptors originate from a woman aged 18-35 years with Graves' hyperthyroidism.

The genes are TRBV5-1 and TRBJ2-3; 14 bases map to TRBD2. Looked up from germline, CDR1 is SGHRS and CDR2 is YFSETQ. V was pared by 6 bases and J by 4 bases, with 10 bases of the junction left unmatched. The CDR3 contains 17 residues. The DNA of the CDR3 is TGCGCCAGCAACATCGGGACTAGCGGGAGAAGGGCAGATACGCAGTATTTT. Its protein is CASNIGTSGRRADTQYF.

The rearrangement joins TRBV30 to TRBJ2-1, with 8 bases that match TRBD2. After removal of 6 bases from V and 8 bases from J, the junction contained 15 bases not matched to a gene. Germline V gives CDR1 GTSNPN, CDR2 SVGIG (reference sequence). The CDR3 runs to 15 residues. This CDR3 reads CACGKTGTSRDEQFF. The CDR3 nucleotides are TGTGCCTGTGGGAAAACCGGGACTAGTCGCGATGAGCAGTTCTTC.

At least ten counts were recorded for this clonotype. The CDR3 is CASSDGANSPLHF. The CDR3 coding sequence is TGTGCCAGCAGCGACGGGGCTAATTCACCCCTCCACTTT. The V call is TRBV7-8, the J call TRBJ1-6; D is possibly TRBD1 (5 bases). V lost 5 bases, J lost 6 bases, and 8 bases lay in between. The CDR3 spans 13 residues. Germline V gene data show CDR1 as SGHVS and CDR2 as FQNEAQ.

This clonotype was counted between two and nine times. V and J are TRBV6-1 and TRBJ1-2, with D uncertain. Trimming cost V 5 bases and J 6 bases, with 19 bases left between them. CDR3 length: 15 residues. Germline V lookup: CDR1 MNHNS, CDR2 SASEGT. The CDR3 nucleotides read TGTGCCAGCAGTTCACCCTACGGACGAGCAAATGGCTACACCTTC. Translating it yields CASSSPYGRANGYTF.

As for this clonotype: With a much larger clone just one base away, this may be a read error. The chain uses TRBV12-3 or TRBV12-4 and TRBJ2-7, with a possible D match to TRBD1 (6 bases). The CDR3 contains 14 residues. The CDR3 protein is CASSLGQGIYEQSF. CDR3 DNA: TGTGCCAGCAGTTTAGGCCAGGGGATCTACGAGCAGTCCTTC.

V and J are TRBV28 and TRBJ2-1; 11 bases match TRBD2. Germline CDR1 is MDHEN and CDR2 is SYDVKM. The CDR3 spans 18 residues. J gave up 2 bases and V 8 bases, and 14 bases lay outside the gene matches. This CDR3 is CASSPRSSGGPPYNEQFF. The DNA of the CDR3 is TGTGCCAGCTCACCCCGATCTAGCGGGGGGCCTCCCTACAATGAGCAGTTCTTC.

This clonotype has at least ten counts. The V and J genes are TRBV11-3 and TRBJ2-5; D gene uncertain. Trimming stripped 1 base from V and 2 bases from J, with 8 bases between. The CDR3 length is 14 residues. The germline CDR1 and CDR2 sequences are SGHNT and YENEEA. In DNA form, the CDR3 reads TGTGCCAGCAGCTTAGTCAGAGCGCAAGAGACCCAGTACTTC. Translation gives CASSLVRAQETQYF.

This clonotype was recorded many times. The chain carries TRBV11-3 and TRBJ1-1; no reliable D call. Per the germline V gene, CDR1 is SGHNT and CDR2 is YENEEA. The CDR3 length is 16 residues. V was cut by 5 bases and J by 4 bases, with 20 bases left in between. The chain's CDR3 is CASSPQRENPFTEAFF. The DNA for the CDR3 is TGTGCCAGCAGCCCCCAGAGGGAGAACCCTTTCACTGAAGCTTTCTTT.

J is TRBJ2-1 and V is TRBV20-1; 13 bases line up with TRBD2. Germline lookup yields CDR1 DFQATT and CDR2 SNEGSKA (reference sequence). This CDR3 contains 17 residues. V was pared by 1 base and J by 8 bases, with 11 bases of the junction left unmatched. The CDR3 loop reads CSARGPWTSGSLHEQFF. The CDR3 DNA reads as TGCAGTGCTAGAGGGCCCTGGACTAGCGGGAGTCTGCATGAGCAGTTCTTC.

This clonotype was recorded many times. This rearrangement joins TRBV11-3 to TRBJ1-1; maybe TRBD1 (5 bases). The CDR3 spans 17 residues. The germline V and J ends were trimmed by 2 bases and 0 bases, with 16 bases remaining between them. Germline V gives CDR1 SGHNT, CDR2 YENEEA. Here the CDR3 DNA reads TGTGCCAGCAGCTTAAAGGCTAGGGGTGCAGTGAACACTGAAGCTTTCTTT. This sequence encodes CASSLKARGAVNTEAFF.

V and J are TRBV12-3 or TRBV12-4 and TRBJ2-1, with D perhaps matching TRBD1 (6 bases). V dropped 4 bases and J dropped 3 bases, with 7 bases sitting between them. The CDR3 is made up of 13 amino acids. The CDR3 sequence: CASSWDNYNEQFF. The DNA of the CDR3 is TGTGCCAGCAGTTGGGACAACTACAATGAGCAGTTCTTC.

V and J are TRBV3-1 and TRBJ2-3; D tentatively reads TRBD1 or TRBD2 (6 bases each). V was trimmed by 1 base and J by 10 bases, leaving 9 bases between them. CDR3 length equals 12 residues. Per the germline V gene, CDR1 is LGHDT and CDR2 is YNNKEL (reference sequence). The CDR3 DNA reads TGTGCCAGCAGCCAAGTTGGGGGGCCGCAGTATTTT. Protein sequence: CASSQVGGPQYF.

The rearrangement links TRBV4-1 to TRBJ2-7; weak D call: TRBD2 (6 bases). The V end was cut by 4 bases, the J end by 7 bases, with 20 bases between. Germline V gene data show CDR1 as MGHRA and CDR2 as YSYEKL. There are 15 residues in the CDR3. CDR3 sequence (DNA): TGCGCCAGCAGCCCCTCCCCGGGAGTCCACCGGGAGCAGTACTTC. Translation: CASSPSPGVHREQYF.

In this sample, this clonotype turned up many times. V gene TRBV6-1 combines with J gene TRBJ2-7, with D maybe TRBD2 (6 bases). The CDR3 is made up of 14 amino acids. The germline V gene has CDR1 MNHNS and CDR2 SASEGT. V gave up 6 bases and J gave up 5 bases, with 17 bases separating them. CDR3 sequence (DNA): TGTGCCAGCAGACCCTTTGGGGGGTTGAACGAGCAGTACTTC. Translated: CASRPFGGLNEQYF.

This clonotype was detected only a few times. The chain is built from TRBV18 and TRBJ1-1, with D uncertain. Looked up from germline, CDR1 is KGHSH and CDR2 is LQKENI. The CDR3 runs 12 residues. V lost 2 bases to trimming and J lost 7 bases, with 8 bases between them. CDR3 sequence: CASSPRAVEAFF. In nucleotides, the CDR3 is TGTGCCAGCTCACCAAGGGCAGTTGAAGCTTTCTTT.

The chain couples TRBV7-8 to TRBJ2-1; TRBD2 agrees at 13 bases. Unmatched junction bases numbered 9, after V lost 2 bases and J lost 2 bases. This CDR3 is 19 amino acids long. CDR1 is SGHVS and CDR2 is FQNEAQ in the germline V gene. The CDR3 DNA reads TGTGCCAGCAGCTTAAGGACTAGCGGGAGTTCGCGGACCTACAATGAGCAGTTCTTC. This codes for CASSLRTSGSSRTYNEQFF.

The chain uses TRBV28 and TRBJ1-3; D is ambiguous. Germline V gene data show CDR1 as MDHEN and CDR2 as SYDVKM. The CDR3 runs 15 residues. Trimming stripped 0 bases from V and 0 bases from J, with 6 bases between. DNA of the CDR3: TGTGCCAGCAGTTTATGGACTGTCTCTGGAAACACCATATATTTT. Its protein is CASSLWTVSGNTIYF.

The chain couples TRBV3-1 to TRBJ2-5; 11 nucleotides align to TRBD1. CDR3 length equals 15 residues. V trimming: 5 bases; J trimming: 4 bases; junction bases outside the gene matches: 6. Per the germline V gene, CDR1 is LGHDT and CDR2 is YNNKEL (reference sequence). Written as DNA, the CDR3 is TGTGCCAGCAGCACACGGACAGGGGGCACAGAGACCCAGTACTTC. This codes for CASSTRTGGTETQYF.

This clonotype came up many times. Written as DNA, the CDR3 is TGTGCCATACGGTGGGGGAGCGGCTACACCTTC. Amino acid sequence: CAIRWGSGYTF. This chain connects TRBV12-3 or TRBV12-4 to TRBJ1-2, with a possible D match to TRBD1 (5 bases). This CDR3 contains 11 residues. V dropped 10 bases and J dropped 8 bases, with 14 bases sitting between them.

Ten or more counts support this clonotype. The chain uses TRBV24-1 and TRBJ2-1; 7 positions agree with TRBD1. Germline loops: CDR1 KGHDR, CDR2 SFDVKD. The V and J ends lost 2 bases and 10 bases, in that order; junction bases with no gene match: 13. This CDR3 comprises 16 residues. CDR3 bases: TGTGCCACCAGTGATTCAACAGGGGTGGGCAGGGGAGAGCAGTTCTTC. As protein: CATSDSTGVGRGEQFF.

This clonotype appeared many times. The chain uses TRBV24-1 and TRBJ2-1; D is undetermined. This CDR3 is built from 13 residues. Trimming pared 9 bases from V and 5 bases from J, leaving 13 bases between. The germline V gene encodes CDR1 KGHDR and CDR2 SFDVKD. CDR3 sequence: CATRNSQHNEQFF. DNA of the CDR3: TGTGCCACCCGGAACTCGCAACACAATGAGCAGTTCTTC.

The chain's CDR3 is CASSPISTDTQYF. The CDR3 DNA reads as TGTGCCAGCAGCCCGATCAGTACAGATACGCAGTATTTT. The genes are TRBV7-9 and TRBJ2-3; D not resolved. Germline-derived CDR1 and CDR2 are SEHNR and FQNEAQ (reference sequence). The V gene lost 5 bases and the J gene lost 3 bases, with 9 bases spanning the gap. This CDR3 is 13 amino acids long.

The table lists this clonotype with many counts. The J gene is TRBJ1-2, the V gene TRBV2; 9 nucleotides line up with TRBD1. The V segment lost 6 bases and the J segment 0 bases; nucleotides outside the gene matches: 5. The CDR3 has 15 residues. Germline V gene data show CDR1 as SNHLY and CDR2 as FYNNEI. This CDR3 is CASSLTGGSNYGYTF. The CDR3 nucleotides read TGTGCCAGCAGCTTAACAGGGGGCTCTAACTATGGCTACACCTTC.

The table lists this clonotype with many counts. V gene TRBV20-1 combines with J gene TRBJ2-7; TRBD1 aligns across 7 bases. Per germline, CDR1 DFQATT and CDR2 SNEGSKA (reference sequence). The CDR3 is 14 residues long. V shed 1 base and J 0 bases; nucleotides not matched to a gene: 3. For the CDR3, the DNA is TGCAGTGCTAGAGGGGACAGAACCTCCTACGAGCAGTACTTC. The encoded protein is CSARGDRTSYEQYF.

V is TRBV11-2 and J is TRBJ2-5, with 16 bases aligning to TRBD2. Germline values: CDR1 SGHAT, CDR2 FQNNGV. V shed 9 bases and J 2 bases; nucleotides not matched to a gene: 21. The CDR3 spans 21 residues. The CDR3 here is CASSPMRMGTSGRARQETQYF. Written as DNA, the CDR3 is TGTGCCAGTAGTCCGATGAGGATGGGGACTAGCGGGAGGGCCCGTCAAGAGACCCAGTACTTC.

This clonotype came up a few times. The chain couples TRBV7-9 to TRBJ1-4; D may be TRBD1 (5 bases). The V end lost 2 bases, the J end lost 8 bases, and 24 bases lay between the germline ends. Germline V gene data show CDR1 as SEHNR and CDR2 as FQNEAQ (reference sequence). The CDR3 loop spans 18 amino acids. CDR3 DNA sequence: TGTGCCAGCAGCTTATGGGAGGGTCCAAACAGCTGGGACGAAAAACTGTTTTTT. It codes for CASSLWEGPNSWDEKLFF.

This clonotype appeared many times. The J gene is TRBJ2-3, the V gene TRBV12-3 or TRBV12-4, with D perhaps matching TRBD2 (7 bases). V was clipped by 6 bases and J by 0 bases, with 19 bases between them. The CDR3 runs to 17 residues. CDR3 sequence (DNA): TGTGCCAGCAGGCTAAGGGGGGGAGCGATAAGCACAGATACGCAGTATTTT. It specifies CASRLRGGAISTDTQYF.

This clonotype was observed many times. This chain connects TRBV14 to TRBJ1-2, with D possibly matching TRBD1 (5 bases). The CDR3 is 18 amino acids. Trimming removed 1 base at V and 4 bases at J, with 22 bases between. Germline V gene lookup returns CDR1 SGHDN and CDR2 FVKESK. The CDR3 DNA reads as TGTGCCAGCAGCCAAGGGGGTGCGGGGGTCCGCCTATTCTATGGCTACACCTTC. This translates into CASSQGGAGVRLFYGYTF.

This clonotype occurred many times. The rearrangement uses TRBV28 and TRBJ2-3; D unresolved. Deletions cut 6 bases from V and 4 bases from J, with 8 bases between. CDR3 size: 12 residues. The germline V gene has CDR1 MDHEN and CDR2 SYDVKM. As DNA, the CDR3 is TGTGCCAGCAGAGAGCGCCCAGATACGCAGTATTTT. Translation gives CASRERPDTQYF.

This clonotype was counted a few times. V gene TRBV10-1 combines with J gene TRBJ2-1; 12 bases agree with TRBD2. With V trimmed by 2 bases and J by 4 bases, 9 bases remained unmatched. Germline V CDR1 and CDR2: WNHNN, SYGVQD (reference sequence). CDR3 length: 18 amino acids. The CDR3 loop reads CASSERLAGGPNYNEQFF. In DNA, the CDR3 is TGCGCCAGCAGTGAGAGGCTAGCGGGAGGGCCAAATTACAATGAGCAGTTCTTC.

J is TRBJ2-1 and V is TRBV7-2; D may be TRBD1 or TRBD2 (6 bases each). This CDR3 has 16 residues. V lost 4 bases and J lost 4, with 17 bases in between. CDR1 SGHTA and CDR2 FQGNSA come from the germline V gene. CDR3 bases: TGTGCCAGCAGCTCCGGAGGGGGAAGGGGGTACAATGAGCAGTTCTTC. Its translation is CASSSGGGRGYNEQFF.

This clonotype was recorded many times. The CDR3 region has the DNA TGCGCCAGCATTGACTATCGGGACGCGAAGGGGTACAATGAGCAGTTCTTC. It translates to CASIDYRDAKGYNEQFF. V gene TRBV5-1 combines with J gene TRBJ2-1; D possibly uses TRBD1 or TRBD2 (5 bases each). Germline CDR1 SGHRS, CDR2 YFSETQ. V was clipped by 6 bases and J by 4 bases, with 23 bases between them. This CDR3 is 17 amino acids long.